The rows below give T cell receptor beta chains drawn from one sample of a study of blood T cell repertoires in COVID-19. Data came from immunoSEQ multiplex PCR; TCRdb stores just in-frame clones and leaves some out. The table has a few hundred thousand clones, approximately 86% seen once; the top ten hold less than 3.5%. The sample comprised peripheral blood. These receptors came from a human donor in a cohort sampled during active COVID-19. CDR3s include the opening cysteine and the closing phenylalanine or tryptophan. D genes are given only for firm matches. Some rows have no size entry. The others give once, few or many, or a class for an expanded clone.

D gene,V gene,clone size,J gene,CDR3 DNA,CDR3 protein
TRBD1,TRBV7-9,.,TRBJ2-2,TGTGCCAGCAGCGTACGGACAGGGTCCGGGGAGCTGTTTTTT,CASSVRTGSGELFF
.,TRBV4-2,few,TRBJ2-7,TGTGCCAGCAGCCATCTGCAGGGTGGAAACTCCGACGAGCAGTACTTC,CASSHLQGGNSDEQYF
TRBD1,TRBV7-9,.,TRBJ1-1,TGTGCCAGCAGCTGGACAGGAACCGAAGCTTTCTTT,CASSWTGTEAFF
.,TRBV13,.,TRBJ2-7,TGTGCCAGCAGCCTTGGACTAGAGCAGTACTTC,CASSLGLEQYF
.,TRBV12-3/TRBV12-4,few,TRBJ1-4,TGTGCCACCCGGCAGGGTAATGAAAAACTGTTTTTT,CATRQGNEKLFF
TRBD1,TRBV5-1,.,TRBJ2-5,TGCGCCAGCAGCTCCGGAGCAGGCAGGGGGGAGACCCAGTACTTC,CASSSGAGRGETQYF
.,TRBV15,.,TRBJ2-1,TGTGCCACCAGCGGGAGCTCCGGGACTCACAATGAGCAGTTCTTC,CATSGSSGTHNEQFF
.,TRBV7-9,.,TRBJ2-5,TGTGCCAGCAGCGTCCTTGGCTCAGAGACCCAGTACTTC,CASSVLGSETQYF
.,TRBV27,.,TRBJ2-5,TGTGCCAGCAGTTTGGGGAGGGGGGTATTCGAGACCCAGTACTTC,CASSLGRGVFETQYF
.,TRBV2,.,TRBJ2-7,TGTGCCAGCATCAAGGGGGGGCCAAGCTCCTACGAGCAGTACTTC,CASIKGGPSSYEQYF
.,TRBV30,.,TRBJ1-2,TGTGCCTGGAGTAGTACAGGTGGGGACTATGGCTACACCTTC,CAWSSTGGDYGYTF
.,TRBV5-6,.,TRBJ1-4,TGTGCCAGCAGCCCGTGGGCCCTTAATGAAAAACTGTTTTTT,CASSPWALNEKLFF
.,TRBV2,many,TRBJ1-5,TGTGCCAGCAGTGAAGACCGGGGCGGGGGAGCGCCCCAGCATTTT,CASSEDRGGGAPQHF
.,TRBV12-2,.,TRBJ1-5,TGTGCAAGTCGCTTAGCGCCCCCGGACAAGGTGGGCTCGCATTTT,CASRLAPPDKVGSHF
TRBD2,TRBV5-1,once,TRBJ2-1,TGCGCCAGCAGCTTGGCGGGCGGGGGGGCGTACAATGAGCAGTTCTTC,CASSLAGGGAYNEQFF
.,TRBV30,once,TRBJ2-1,TGTGCCTGGGGTCAGCGGGCCGACGTCGAGCAGTTCTTC,CAWGQRADVEQFF
TRBD1,TRBV30,.,TRBJ2-2,TGTGCCTGGACTCAGGGGGCGAACACCGGGGAGCTGTTTTTT,CAWTQGANTGELFF
.,TRBV19,.,TRBJ2-7,TGTGCCAGTAGTATGGGGGGTTTGCGCCTAAGCTCCTACGAGCAGTACTTC,CASSMGGLRLSSYEQYF
TRBD2,TRBV11-2,.,TRBJ2-7,TGTGCCAGCAGCTCGGGCCTGAGACTAGCGGAGGGCTACGAGCAGTACTTC,CASSSGLRLAEGYEQYF
.,TRBV11-2,.,TRBJ1-4,TGTGCCAGCAGCTTGATGGGGGCGGTGAGGGAAAAACTGTTTTTT,CASSLMGAVREKLFF
.,TRBV5-4,.,TRBJ2-7,TGTGCCAGCAGCTTGGAACTTCACTCCTACGAGCAGTACTTC,CASSLELHSYEQYF
.,TRBV20-1,.,TRBJ1-2,TGCAGTGCTAACAGTATCTATGGCTACACCTTC,CSANSIYGYTF
TRBD2,TRBV5-1,.,TRBJ2-5,TGCGCCAGCAGCTTTAAAGTGGGGCGGGAGGAGGTCTTTGAGACCCAGTACTTC,CASSFKVGREEVFETQYF
.,TRBV28,.,TRBJ2-3,TGTGCCAGCAGTTTAGTCGGGAGCACAGATACGCAGTATTTT,CASSLVGSTDTQYF
.,TRBV6-1,.,TRBJ2-5,TGTGCCAGCAGTGAATACGATACAGGGCTTGGGGAGACCCAGTACTTC,CASSEYDTGLGETQYF
.,TRBV5-6,once,TRBJ2-5,TGTGCCAGCAGCTCTACAGCGGGCGGAGAGACCCAGTACTTC,CASSSTAGGETQYF
TRBD2,TRBV5-1,.,TRBJ2-3,TGCGCCAGCAGCTTAGATACGGGACTACGCAGCACAGATACGCAGTATTTT,CASSLDTGLRSTDTQYF
TRBD2,TRBV5-1,.,TRBJ2-5,TGCGCCAGCAACGTTGGTAGCGGGATTCAAGAGACCCAGTACTTC,CASNVGSGIQETQYF
.,TRBV19,.,TRBJ1-1,TGTGCCAGTAGTCCGCTCCGGGAGAACACTGAAGCTTTCTTT,CASSPLRENTEAFF
.,TRBV10-3,.,TRBJ1-4,TGTGCCATCAGTGAGTCGACAGCAACTAATGAAAAACTGTTTTTT,CAISESTATNEKLFF
TRBD2,TRBV5-5,.,TRBJ2-3,TGTGCCAGCAGGGATGGGGAGGGGAAGCGGGGGGACACAGATACGCAGTATTTT,CASRDGEGKRGDTDTQYF
TRBD1,TRBV5-5,.,TRBJ1-5,TGTGCCAGCAGCTCGACCGACAGGGCCTCGAGTCGGAGAAATCAGCCCCAGCATTTT,CASSSTDRASSRRNQPQHF
TRBD1,TRBV9,.,TRBJ2-5,TGTGCCAGCAGCGTAGCGGGACAGGGATGGGAGACCCAGTACTTC,CASSVAGQGWETQYF
.,TRBV5-6,few,TRBJ1-2,TGTGCCAGCAGCTCCGACGACATCTATGGCTACACCTTC,CASSSDDIYGYTF
.,TRBV21-1,.,TRBJ2-5,TGTGCCAGCAGCAAACCGCTTTTTGTTGGGAGTGGATTGACCCAGTACTTC,CASSKPLFVGSGLTQYF
TRBD2,TRBV29-1,.,TRBJ2-1,TGCAGCGTTGTTGGGGGGGGTGGTGAGCAGTTCTTC,CSVVGGGGEQFF
.,TRBV2,.,TRBJ2-7,TGTGCCAGCAGTGAACAGATCTACGAGCAGTACTTC,CASSEQIYEQYF
.,TRBV12-3/TRBV12-4,.,TRBJ1-1,TGTGCCAGCAGTTTTAGGTCAGGCCCTGAAGCTTTCTTT,CASSFRSGPEAFF
.,TRBV5-6,.,TRBJ2-5,TGTGCCAGCAGCTCCTCACAGGGATTGTACCAAGAGACCCAGTACTTC,CASSSSQGLYQETQYF
TRBD1,TRBV6-5,.,TRBJ2-1,TGTGCCAGCACCCAGGGACAGGGTTACAATGAGCAGTTCTTC,CASTQGQGYNEQFF
TRBD1,TRBV9,.,TRBJ2-3,TGTGCCAGCAGCGTAGGGAGGGGACAGGGGGTCACAGATACGCAGTATTTT,CASSVGRGQGVTDTQYF
TRBD2,TRBV10-3,.,TRBJ2-1,TGTGCCATCAGTGACCCCCGGGTTCTAGCGGGAGGAAATGAGCAGTTCTTC,CAISDPRVLAGGNEQFF